This T cell receptor beta chain is drawn from a study of T cell repertoires in cytomegalovirus infection. Broader study findings: There were carriers of CMV plus the relevant HLA, and cumulative public TCR beta family frequency identified them.

TCRdb ran MiXCR on the reads and lists one entry per CDR3 protein. The sample records about 220,000 distinct CDR3 sequences, about 40% being singletons. As concerns this clonotype: The antigen is undetermined.

This TCR came from a human donor in good health (CMV status not recorded). Some clones in this sample may be carry-over from other donors' samples. Sequences were derived from CD8+ T cells from cultured PBMCs, sampled from culture after CMV antigen stimulation.

In DNA, the CDR3 is TGCAGTGCTAGGAACCCTAGCACAGATACGCAGTATTTT. This encodes CSARNPSTDTQYF. The chain recombines TRBV20-1 with TRBJ2-3; D unclear. CDR1 is DFQATT, CDR2 SNEGSKA, per germline (reference sequence). V gave up 3 bases and J gave up 0 bases, with 7 bases separating them. This CDR3 region has 13 residues.